The rows below give T cell receptor beta chains drawn from one sample of a study of blood T cell repertoires in COVID-19. Clones were sequenced by immunoSEQ multiplex PCR, and TCRdb holds only the in-frame ones, with some missing. The table lists 400,000 to 500,000 clones, roughly 84% of them singletons, with roughly 1.4% in the top ten. Material for sequencing was PBMCs or T cells enriched from blood (not recorded which). Receptors were obtained from a woman between 18 and 29 years old who had been exposed to COVID-19. CDR3s include the opening cysteine and the closing phenylalanine or tryptophan. A D gene is named only where the DNA matches it firmly. The size of a clone is reported for some rows only, either as once, few or many, or as a class for expanded clones.

TRBV11-3	NA	NA	TRBJ2-1	TGTGCCAGCAGCCCCTCCGGGACTCATCTCTACAATGAGCAGTTCTTC	CASSPSGTHLYNEQFF
TRBV2	once	NA	TRBJ1-1	TGTGCCAGCAGTGGTCCGGGCACTGAAGCTTTCTTT	CASSGPGTEAFF
TRBV2	once	NA	TRBJ2-7	TGTGCCAGTGAGGTCTTAGGCTCACAAACTGGCGAGCAGTACTTC	CASEVLGSQTGEQYF
TRBV7-2	NA	NA	TRBJ2-7	TGTGCCAGCAGCTCGAACGGGGCCTACGAGCAGTACTTC	CASSSNGAYEQYF
TRBV9	NA	TRBD1	TRBJ1-2	TGTGCCAGCAGCGTACTCGCGTATGGGACAGCCTATGGCTACACCTTC	CASSVLAYGTAYGYTF
TRBV7-8	NA	NA	TRBJ2-7	TGTGCCAGCAAAATGGGAGGAGTGGCCTACGAGCAGTACTTC	CASKMGGVAYEQYF
TRBV2	few	TRBD1	TRBJ1-2	TGTGCCAGCAGTGAAGCGACAGGGGGTTTTTATGGCTACACCTTC	CASSEATGGFYGYTF
TRBV7-9	NA	NA	TRBJ1-4	TGTGCCAGCAGCTTCAGGGCAACTAATGAAAAACTGTTTTTT	CASSFRATNEKLFF
TRBV3-1/TRBV3-2	NA	TRBD1	TRBJ1-2	TGTGCCAGCAGCCCAGGAACGGACAGGGGTGAGGTGTCCTATGGCTACACCTTC	CASSPGTDRGEVSYGYTF
TRBV6-1	NA	NA	TRBJ2-1	TGTGCCAGCAGTGAATCGGGGGGCTGGGGATTTACTAATGAGCAGTTCTTC	CASSESGGWGFTNEQFF
TRBV2	NA	NA	TRBJ1-4	TGTGCCAGCAGGGCAGATAATGAAAAACTGTTTTTT	CASRADNEKLFF
TRBV18	NA	NA	TRBJ1-4	TGTGCCAGCTCACCAGCAGGGAAGGGGACTAATGAAAAACTGTTTTTT	CASSPAGKGTNEKLFF
TRBV28	NA	NA	TRBJ1-6	TGTGCCAGCAGTTTAATCTCCGGGACATCTGATTCACCCCTCCACTTT	CASSLISGTSDSPLHF
TRBV7-2	NA	NA	TRBJ2-7	TGTGCCAGCAGCTTAGCGGGAGAGGTCTACGAGCAGTACTTC	CASSLAGEVYEQYF
TRBV15	NA	NA	TRBJ1-1	TGTGCCACCAGCGGCCGGGAAATGCGCACTGAAGCTTTCTTT	CATSGREMRTEAFF
TRBV7-6	NA	TRBD2	TRBJ2-3	TGTGCCAGCAGTCAAGCGGGGGGGCCCGGCGGAGATACGCAGTATTTT	CASSQAGGPGGDTQYF
TRBV28	once	NA	TRBJ1-5	TGTGCCAGCAGTCCACAGGTTGTCAATCAGCCCCAGCATTTT	CASSPQVVNQPQHF
TRBV6-5	NA	TRBD1	TRBJ1-1	TGTGCCAGCAGTTACTCAGGGCAGGGGGATGAAGCTTTCTTT	CASSYSGQGDEAFF
TRBV19	NA	NA	TRBJ1-5	TGTGCCAGTAGTCGACAGTCTGACAATCAGCCCCAGCATTTT	CASSRQSDNQPQHF
TRBV18	NA	TRBD1	TRBJ1-1	TGTGCCAGCTCAATCAAGACAGGGATGAACACTGAAGCTTTCTTT	CASSIKTGMNTEAFF
TRBV15	few	TRBD1	TRBJ2-7	TGTGCCACCAGCCCCGGGCCCCACAGGGGTCCCTACGAGCAGTACTTC	CATSPGPHRGPYEQYF
TRBV3-1/TRBV3-2	NA	TRBD1	TRBJ2-7	TGTGCCAGCAGCCGGACCGGGACAGGGGGCGGCGAGCAGTACTTC	CASSRTGTGGGEQYF
TRBV24-1	once	NA	TRBJ2-5	TGTGCCACCAGTGATTTGGGAGTGCAAGAGACCCAGTACTTC	CATSDLGVQETQYF
TRBV7-6	once	NA	TRBJ1-6	TGTGCCAGCAGCCCACACCCAGCGGGGGGGGTCTATAATTCACCCCTCCACTTT	CASSPHPAGGVYNSPLHF
TRBV7-9	NA	TRBD1	TRBJ2-3	TGTGCCAGCAGCTTAGCGGGACAGTTCCTTAGCACAGATACGCAGTATTTT	CASSLAGQFLSTDTQYF
TRBV5-1	NA	NA	TRBJ2-5	TGCGCCAGCAGCCATCCCGGGACAAACCAAGAGACCCAGTACTTC	CASSHPGTNQETQYF
TRBV6-1	NA	NA	TRBJ1-2	TGTGCCAGCAGTGAAGGAACAACAAGGCGGGGCTACACCTTC	CASSEGTTRRGYTF
TRBV10-1	NA	TRBD1	TRBJ1-6	TGCGCCAGCAGGGACAGGTCACCCCTCCACTTT	CASRDRSPLHF
TRBV28	once	TRBD1	TRBJ1-2	TGTGCCAGCAGAGGGACAGCGAACTATGGCTACACCTTC	CASRGTANYGYTF
TRBV24-1	few	TRBD1	TRBJ1-2	TGTGCCACCCGGCCGGGACAGGATAACTATGGCTACACCTTC	CATRPGQDNYGYTF
TRBV18	NA	NA	TRBJ1-1	TGTGCCAGCTCACCAGGTACCACGGGGTACATGAACACTGAAGCTTTCTTT	CASSPGTTGYMNTEAFF
TRBV4-1	NA	TRBD1	TRBJ1-5	TGCGCCAGCAGCCAAGATGGGACAGGGGGCGGTCAGCCCCAGCATTTT	CASSQDGTGGGQPQHF
TRBV28	NA	TRBD1	TRBJ1-5	TGTGCCAGCAGTTTAAATGGCAGGGGGCCCAATCAGCCCCAGCATTTT	CASSLNGRGPNQPQHF
TRBV11-2	NA	NA	TRBJ1-2	TGTGCCAGCAGCTCCCTCGGGGTCGGCTATGGCTACACCTTC	CASSSLGVGYGYTF
TRBV28	NA	NA	TRBJ2-7	TGTGCCAGCAGTGATGGGACTTCTCTGGGGTCCTACGAGCAGTACTTC	CASSDGTSLGSYEQYF
TRBV28	few	NA	TRBJ1-4	TGTGCCAGCAGTTTTGCGGCGGCCAGTCATAATGAAAAACTGTTTTTT	CASSFAAASHNEKLFF